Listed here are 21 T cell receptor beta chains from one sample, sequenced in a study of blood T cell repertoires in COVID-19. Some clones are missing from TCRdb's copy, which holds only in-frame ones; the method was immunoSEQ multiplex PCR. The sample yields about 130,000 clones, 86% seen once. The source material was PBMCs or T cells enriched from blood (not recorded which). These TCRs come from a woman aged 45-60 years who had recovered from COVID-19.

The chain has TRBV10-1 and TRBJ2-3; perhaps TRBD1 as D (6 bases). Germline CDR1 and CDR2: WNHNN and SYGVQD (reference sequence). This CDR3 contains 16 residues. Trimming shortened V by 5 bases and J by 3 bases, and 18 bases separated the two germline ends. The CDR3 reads CASSPRDTDPTDTQYF. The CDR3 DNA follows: TGCGCCAGCAGTCCTCGGGACACTGACCCAACAGATACGCAGTATTTT.

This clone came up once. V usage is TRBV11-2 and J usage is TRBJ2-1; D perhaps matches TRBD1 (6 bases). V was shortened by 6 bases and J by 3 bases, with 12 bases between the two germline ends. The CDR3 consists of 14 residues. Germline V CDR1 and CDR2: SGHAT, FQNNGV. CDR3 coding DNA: TGTGCCAGCAGACCTCAGGGGTTCTACAATGAGCAGTTCTTC. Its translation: CASRPQGFYNEQFF. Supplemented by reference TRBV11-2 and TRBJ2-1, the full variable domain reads EAGVAQSPRYKIIEKRQSVAFWCNPISGHATLYWYQQILGQGPKLLIQFQNNGVVDDSQLPKDRFSAERLKGVDSTLKIQPAKLEDSAVYLCASRPQGFYNEQFFGPGTRLTVL.

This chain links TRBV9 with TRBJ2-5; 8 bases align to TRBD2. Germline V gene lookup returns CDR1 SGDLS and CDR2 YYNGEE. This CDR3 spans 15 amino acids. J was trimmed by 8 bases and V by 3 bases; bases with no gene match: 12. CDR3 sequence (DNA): TGTGCCAGCAGCGAGGGATTAAGCGGGGGTTCAACCCAGTACTTC. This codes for CASSEGLSGGSTQYF. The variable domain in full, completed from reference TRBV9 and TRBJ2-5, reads DSGVTQTPKHLITATGQRVTLRCSPRSGDLSVYWYQQSLDQGLQFLIQYYNGEERAKGNILERFSAQQFPDLHSELNLSSLELGDSALYFCASSEGLSGGSTQYFGPGTRLLVL.

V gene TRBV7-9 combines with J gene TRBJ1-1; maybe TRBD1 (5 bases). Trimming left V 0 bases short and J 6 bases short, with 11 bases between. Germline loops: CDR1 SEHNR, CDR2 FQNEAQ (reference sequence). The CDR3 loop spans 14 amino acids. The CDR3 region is CASSLALKGSEAFF. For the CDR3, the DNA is TGTGCCAGCAGCTTAGCGCTAAAGGGGTCTGAAGCTTTCTTT.

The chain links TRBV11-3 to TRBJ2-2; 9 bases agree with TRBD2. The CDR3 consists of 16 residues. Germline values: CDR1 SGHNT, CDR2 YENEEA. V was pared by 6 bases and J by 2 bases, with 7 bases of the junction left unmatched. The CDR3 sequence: CASRPLAGANTGELFF. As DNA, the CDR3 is TGTGCCAGCAGACCCTTAGCGGGGGCCAACACCGGGGAGCTGTTTTTT.

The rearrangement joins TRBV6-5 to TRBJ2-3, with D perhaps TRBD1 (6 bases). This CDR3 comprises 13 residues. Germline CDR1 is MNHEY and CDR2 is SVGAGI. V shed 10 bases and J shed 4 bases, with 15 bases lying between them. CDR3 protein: CATTLAGADTQYF. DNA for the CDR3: TGTGCCACCACCCTGGCAGGGGCAGATACGCAGTATTTT.

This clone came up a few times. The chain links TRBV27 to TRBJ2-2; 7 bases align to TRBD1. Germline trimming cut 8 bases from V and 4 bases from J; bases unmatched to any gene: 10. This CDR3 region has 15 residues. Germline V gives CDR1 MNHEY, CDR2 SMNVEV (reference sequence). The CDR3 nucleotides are TGTGCCAGCGGTGACAGGGTGTTGAGCACCGGGGAGCTGTTTTTT. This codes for CASGDRVLSTGELFF.

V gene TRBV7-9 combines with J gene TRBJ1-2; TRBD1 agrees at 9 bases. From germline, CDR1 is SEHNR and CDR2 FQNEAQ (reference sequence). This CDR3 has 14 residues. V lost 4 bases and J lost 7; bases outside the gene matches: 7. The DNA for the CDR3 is TGTGCCAGCAGCTCGCAGACAGGGGGTCGTGGCTACACCTTC. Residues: CASSSQTGGRGYTF.

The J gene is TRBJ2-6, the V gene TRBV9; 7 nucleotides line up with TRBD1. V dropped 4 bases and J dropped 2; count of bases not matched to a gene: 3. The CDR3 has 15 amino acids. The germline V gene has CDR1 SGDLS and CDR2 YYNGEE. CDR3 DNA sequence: TGTGCCAGCAGCTCAACAGGGGCTGGGGCCAACGTCCTGACTTTC. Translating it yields CASSSTGAGANVLTF.

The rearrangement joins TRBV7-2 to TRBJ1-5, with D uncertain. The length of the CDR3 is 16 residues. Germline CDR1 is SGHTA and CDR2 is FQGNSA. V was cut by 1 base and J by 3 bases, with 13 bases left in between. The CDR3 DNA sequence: TGTGCCAGCAGCTTAGATGGCAGGCGTTTCAATCAGCCCCAGCATTTT. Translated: CASSLDGRRFNQPQHF.

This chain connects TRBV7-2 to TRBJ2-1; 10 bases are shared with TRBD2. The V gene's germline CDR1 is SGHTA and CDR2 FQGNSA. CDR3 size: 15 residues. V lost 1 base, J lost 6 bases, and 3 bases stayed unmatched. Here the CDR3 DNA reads TGTGCCAGCAGCTTAGGACTAGCGGGCCTCAATGAGCAGTTCTTC. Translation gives CASSLGLAGLNEQFF.

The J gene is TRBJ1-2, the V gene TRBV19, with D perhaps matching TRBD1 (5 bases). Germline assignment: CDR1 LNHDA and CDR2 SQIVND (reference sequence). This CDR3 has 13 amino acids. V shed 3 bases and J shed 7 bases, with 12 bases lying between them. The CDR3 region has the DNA TGTGCCAGTAGTATCAGGGCCAGGGTTGGCTACACCTTC. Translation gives CASSIRARVGYTF. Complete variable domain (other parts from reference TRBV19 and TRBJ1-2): DGGITQSPKYLFRKEGQNVTLSCEQNLNHDAMYWYRQDPGQGLRLIYYSQIVNDFQKGDIAEGYSVSREKKESFPLTVTSAQKNPTAFYLCASSIRARVGYTFGSGTRLTVV.

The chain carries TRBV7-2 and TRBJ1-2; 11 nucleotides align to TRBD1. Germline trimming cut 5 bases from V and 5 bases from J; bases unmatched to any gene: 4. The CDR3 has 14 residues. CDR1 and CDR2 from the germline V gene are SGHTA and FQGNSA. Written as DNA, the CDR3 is TGTGCCAGCAGCCCGGGACAGGGGGGGTATGGCTACACCTTC. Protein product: CASSPGQGGYGYTF.

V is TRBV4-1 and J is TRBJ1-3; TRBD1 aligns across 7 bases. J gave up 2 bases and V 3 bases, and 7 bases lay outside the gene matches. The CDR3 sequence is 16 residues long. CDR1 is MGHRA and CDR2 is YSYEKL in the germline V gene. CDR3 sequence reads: CASSHLSGTAGNTIYF. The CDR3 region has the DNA TGCGCCAGCAGCCACCTTTCCGGGACAGCTGGAAACACCATATATTTT.

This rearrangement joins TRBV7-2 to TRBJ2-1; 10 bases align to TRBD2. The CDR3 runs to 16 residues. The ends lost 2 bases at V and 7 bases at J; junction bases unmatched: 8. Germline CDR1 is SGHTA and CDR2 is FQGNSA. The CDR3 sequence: CASSLLASGGGNEQFF. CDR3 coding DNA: TGTGCCAGCAGCTTATTGGCTAGCGGGGGTGGGAATGAGCAGTTCTTC.

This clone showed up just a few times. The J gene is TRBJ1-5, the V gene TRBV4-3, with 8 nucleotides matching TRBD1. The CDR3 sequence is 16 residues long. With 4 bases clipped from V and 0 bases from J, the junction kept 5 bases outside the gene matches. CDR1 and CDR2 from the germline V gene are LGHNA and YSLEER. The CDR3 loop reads CASSLGTGASNQPQHF. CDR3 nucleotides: TGCGCCAGCAGCCTGGGGACAGGAGCTAGCAATCAGCCCCAGCATTTT.

The DNA for the CDR3 is TGTACCTTTAGCCACCGGGGGGTCTATGGCTACACCTTC. This encodes CTFSHRGVYGYTF. This chain links TRBV30 with TRBJ1-2, with D possibly TRBD1 on 5 matching bases. This CDR3 spans 13 amino acids. CDR1 GTSNPN and CDR2 SVGIG come from the germline V gene (reference sequence). Full variable domain (outside the CDR3, taken from reference TRBV30 and TRBJ1-2): SQTIHQWPATLVQPVGSPLSLECTVEGTSNPNLYWYRQAAGRGLQLLFYSVGIGQISSEVPQNLSASRPQDRQFILSSKKLLLSDSGFYLCTFSHRGVYGYTFGSGTRLTVV.

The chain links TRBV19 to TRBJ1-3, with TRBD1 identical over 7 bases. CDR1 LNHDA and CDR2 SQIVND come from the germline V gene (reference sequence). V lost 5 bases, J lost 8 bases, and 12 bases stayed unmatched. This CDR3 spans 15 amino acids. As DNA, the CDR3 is TGTGCCAGTAGTCCTCGACAGGGCCCGGGGGACACCATATATTTT. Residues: CASSPRQGPGDTIYF.

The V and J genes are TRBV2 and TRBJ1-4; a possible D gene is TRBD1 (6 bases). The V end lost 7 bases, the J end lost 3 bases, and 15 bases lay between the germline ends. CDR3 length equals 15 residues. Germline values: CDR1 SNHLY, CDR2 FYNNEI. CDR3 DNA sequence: TGTGCCAGCACCCGAACGGGGGGCTCTAATGAAAAACTGTTTTTT. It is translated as CASTRTGGSNEKLFF.

This CDR3 reads CASSLVRTSGETQYF. The CDR3 nucleotides read TGTGCCAGCAGCTTAGTTCGGACTAGCGGGGAGACCCAGTACTTC. The J gene is TRBJ2-5, the V gene TRBV11-2, with 11 positions matching TRBD2. In germline, CDR1 is SGHAT, CDR2 FQNNGV. After removal of 1 base from V and 5 bases from J, the junction contained 3 bases not matched to a gene. This CDR3 has 15 residues.

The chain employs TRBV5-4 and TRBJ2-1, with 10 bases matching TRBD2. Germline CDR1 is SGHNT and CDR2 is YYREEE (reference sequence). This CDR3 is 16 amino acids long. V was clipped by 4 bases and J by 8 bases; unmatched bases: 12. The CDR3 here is CASSGPSGGRLDEQFF. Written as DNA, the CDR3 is TGTGCCAGCAGCGGACCTAGCGGGGGCCGTCTAGATGAGCAGTTCTTC.